A selection of T cell receptor beta chains follows, all from one sample in a study of blood T cell repertoires in COVID-19. The data were produced by immunoSEQ multiplex PCR, yet TCRdb's version contains in-frame clones alone and is incomplete. Here the sample spans under 150,000 clones, more than 80% being singletons. The sequenced sample was peripheral blood. These receptors originate from a human donor with acute or convalescent COVID-19. The donor label of this sample is uncertain. The CDR3 runs from the conserved cysteine through the conserved F or W. A D gene is named only where the DNA matches it firmly. For some rows the clone size is stated as once, few or many, or as a class when expanded; others skip it.

clone size	V gene	D gene	J gene	CDR3 DNA	CDR3 protein
NA	TRBV18	TRBD1	TRBJ1-1	TGTGCCAGCTCAGCGCGACAGGGAGAGTTGAACACTGAAGCTTTCTTT	CASSARQGELNTEAFF
NA	TRBV3-1/TRBV3-2	TRBD1	TRBJ1-2	TGTGCCAGCAGCCTAGGGGGACAGACCTATGGCTACACCTTC	CASSLGGQTYGYTF
NA	TRBV24-1	NA	TRBJ1-2	TGTGCCACCAGTGATCCACGGACAGTGCGTGGCTACACCTTC	CATSDPRTVRGYTF
NA	TRBV18	NA	TRBJ1-5	TGTGCCAGCTCACCATCAGGTAGCAATCAGCCCCAGCATTTT	CASSPSGSNQPQHF
NA	TRBV27	TRBD1	TRBJ1-2	TGTGCCAGCAGCCCCTACGCGGGGGGACAGGGGTCCTATGGCTACACCTTC	CASSPYAGGQGSYGYTF
NA	TRBV27	TRBD2	TRBJ2-2	TGTGCCAGCAGCCTACTAGCGGGAGGCGGGGAGCTGTTTTTT	CASSLLAGGGELFF
NA	TRBV6-5	NA	TRBJ2-1	TGTGCCAGCAGTCGCCCGGGGGACAATGAGCAGTTCTTC	CASSRPGDNEQFF
once	TRBV4-1	TRBD1	TRBJ2-1	TGCGCCAGCAGCCAAGTCCTTTTTGGGGGACAGGGTGGGTCCTACAATGAGCAGTTCTTC	CASSQVLFGGQGGSYNEQFF
NA	TRBV5-6	TRBD2	TRBJ2-2	TGTGCCAGCAGCTTTGTGAGCGGGGGGGCCACCGGGGAGCTGTTTTTT	CASSFVSGGATGELFF
NA	TRBV18	TRBD1	TRBJ1-6	TGTGCCAGCTCACCAGACAGGGGAACGCCCCTCCACTTT	CASSPDRGTPLHF
NA	TRBV7-8	NA	TRBJ1-3	TGTGCCAGCAGCCCAACGGGGGGAGCTGGAAACACCATATATTTT	CASSPTGGAGNTIYF
NA	TRBV5-6	NA	TRBJ1-1	TGTGCCAGCAGCCCACCCCTGGGGGGGAACACTGAAGCTTTCTTT	CASSPPLGGNTEAFF
NA	TRBV18	TRBD1	TRBJ1-4	TGTGCCAGCTCACCGGGGACAGGGAGGGAAAAACTGTTTTTT	CASSPGTGREKLFF
NA	TRBV6-5	TRBD1	TRBJ2-1	TGTGCCAGCAGTCCCGGACAGGGGGCCTACAATGAGCAGTTCTTC	CASSPGQGAYNEQFF
NA	TRBV10-3	TRBD1	TRBJ1-5	TGTGCCATCAGTGAGTCGAGGACAGGGAGTAGTCAGCCCCAGCATTTT	CAISESRTGSSQPQHF
NA	TRBV9	TRBD1	TRBJ2-3	TGTGCCAGCAGCGTAAGGACAGGGGACACAGATACGCAGTATTTT	CASSVRTGDTDTQYF
NA	TRBV25-1	NA	TRBJ1-4	TGTGCCAGCAGTGAGGCAAAAGTGGAAAAACTGTTTTTT	CASSEAKVEKLFF
NA	TRBV12-3/TRBV12-4	NA	TRBJ2-7	TGTGCCAGCAGTTTGGGCCGATTGGAGCAGTACTTC	CASSLGRLEQYF
once	TRBV15	NA	TRBJ2-2	TGTGCCACCAGCTTCCGCGGGACCGGGGAGCTGTTTTTT	CATSFRGTGELFF
NA	TRBV9	NA	TRBJ2-5	TGTGCCAGCAGCGTCTCGGGAACCGGGGAGACCCAGTACTTC	CASSVSGTGETQYF
NA	TRBV21-1	NA	TRBJ1-2	TGTGCCAGCAGCAAAGGGGACAGGACAGGTCTACACTATGGCTACACCTTC	CASSKGDRTGLHYGYTF
NA	TRBV9	NA	TRBJ1-2	TGTGCCAGCAGCGGGTATGGGGCAGGGGAGGGAGAGGACTATGGCTACACCTTC	CASSGYGAGEGEDYGYTF
NA	TRBV6-6	NA	TRBJ1-5	TGTGCCAGCAGTGGGAGCGGCAATCAGCCCCAGCATTTT	CASSGSGNQPQHF
NA	TRBV2	NA	TRBJ2-7	TGTGCCAGCACCCTCGAGTACTTC	CASTLEYF
NA	TRBV6-5	TRBD1	TRBJ1-5	TGTGCCAGCAGTTCGCTACCGACAGGGGGCCTTCAGCCCCAGCATTTT	CASSSLPTGGLQPQHF
NA	TRBV4-1	TRBD2	TRBJ2-3	TGCGCCAGCAGCCAAGTGGCGGGGGGGGGCACAGATACGCAGTATTTT	CASSQVAGGGTDTQYF
NA	TRBV3-1/TRBV3-2	NA	TRBJ1-5	TGTGCCAGCAGCTTGGGGAGGACCAGCAATCAGCCCCAGCATTTT	CASSLGRTSNQPQHF
NA	TRBV18	NA	TRBJ1-5	TGTGCCAGCTCACCAGAACACAGCAATCAGCCCCAGCATTTT	CASSPEHSNQPQHF
NA	TRBV6-4	TRBD1	TRBJ1-3	TGTGCCAGCAGTGCCGACAGGGGGCCTGGAAACACCATATATTTT	CASSADRGPGNTIYF
few	TRBV19	TRBD2	TRBJ2-7	TGTGCCAGTAGTACCCTGACTAGCGGGGGTTACGAGCAGTACTTC	CASSTLTSGGYEQYF
NA	TRBV6-5	NA	TRBJ1-1	TGTGCCAGCGCCTTAACAGGCACTGAAGCTTTCTTT	CASALTGTEAFF
NA	TRBV18	NA	TRBJ1-4	TGTGCCAGCTCACCAACCCAGGGAGGGAATGAAAAACTGTTTTTT	CASSPTQGGNEKLFF
few	TRBV27	TRBD2	TRBJ2-1	TGTGCCAGCAGTACTCCCCCGGGGGGGGGATACAATGAGCAGTTCTTC	CASSTPPGGGYNEQFF
NA	TRBV6-1	TRBD1	TRBJ1-1	TGTGCCAGCAGTGAGAAACAGGGGGCGGGCACTGAAGCTTTCTTT	CASSEKQGAGTEAFF
NA	TRBV13	NA	TRBJ2-1	TGTGCCAGCAGCTTCTCCTACCCCTCATGGTACAATGAGCAGTTCTTC	CASSFSYPSWYNEQFF
few	TRBV20-1	TRBD1	TRBJ2-5	TGCAGTGCTACTGACAGGGAAGAGACCCAGTACTTC	CSATDREETQYF
NA	TRBV5-1	NA	TRBJ1-1	TGCGCCAGCAGCTTGACAGGATTCACTGAAGCTTTCTTT	CASSLTGFTEAFF
NA	TRBV11-2	NA	TRBJ2-4	TGTGCCAGCAGCCCCCGTCTAGCGATGGGGAGAAACATTCAGTACTTC	CASSPRLAMGRNIQYF
NA	TRBV11-2	TRBD1	TRBJ2-3	TGTGCCAGCAGCTGGTTGGGGACAGGGAGCACAGATACGCAGTATTTT	CASSWLGTGSTDTQYF
NA	TRBV14	NA	TRBJ2-7	TGTGCCAGCAGCCAAGGCGCGTTCTACGAGCAGTACTTC	CASSQGAFYEQYF
NA	TRBV7-9	TRBD1	TRBJ1-6	TGTGCCAGCAGCCCAGGGACAGGGAGTTCCTCCTATAATTCACCCCTCCACTTT	CASSPGTGSSSYNSPLHF
NA	TRBV5-8	NA	TRBJ1-5	TGTGCCAGCAGCCCTATGATGGGGGCTCTCAATCAGCCCCAGCATTTT	CASSPMMGALNQPQHF
once	TRBV5-1	NA	TRBJ1-1	TGCGCCAGCAGCTTGACCGGGAGGACTGAAGCTTTCTTT	CASSLTGRTEAFF
NA	TRBV11-3	TRBD2	TRBJ2-1	TGTGCCAGCAGCTTCGGCGGGGGCCGGGGGGGCTCCAAAGAGCAGTTCTTC	CASSFGGGRGGSKEQFF
NA	TRBV4-2	TRBD1	TRBJ1-1	TGTGCCAGCAGCCCCCGGGACAGAAAAGGAACTGAAGCTTTCTTT	CASSPRDRKGTEAFF
NA	TRBV5-4	NA	TRBJ1-1	TGTGCCAGCAGCGTACAGGGAGTCACTGAAGCTTTCTTT	CASSVQGVTEAFF
NA	TRBV24-1	TRBD1	TRBJ2-2	TGTGCCACTCATGACGGGACAGGGAGTCCCGGGGAGCTGTTTTTT	CATHDGTGSPGELFF
few	TRBV7-2	NA	TRBJ2-2	TGTGCCAGCAGCTTGGGGGGTCGGGCCACCGGGGAGCTGTTTTTT	CASSLGGRATGELFF
NA	TRBV2	NA	TRBJ1-4	TGTGCCAGCAGTGAGCCGCGTTGGAGTGAAAAACTGTTTTTT	CASSEPRWSEKLFF
NA	TRBV7-8	TRBD1	TRBJ2-3	TGTGCCAGCAACAACAGGGGGCAAGGGAATACAGATACGCAGTATTTT	CASNNRGQGNTDTQYF
NA	TRBV7-9	TRBD1	TRBJ1-1	TGTGCCAGCAGCGCAGGGACAGGGGGGACTGAAGCTTTCTTT	CASSAGTGGTEAFF
NA	TRBV15	NA	TRBJ2-1	TGTGCCACCAGCAAAACAGGGAATTCGTACAATGAGCAGTTCTTC	CATSKTGNSYNEQFF
NA	TRBV14	NA	TRBJ1-3	TGTGCCAGCAGCCGGGGGGTTTACTCTGGAAACACCATATATTTT	CASSRGVYSGNTIYF
NA	TRBV12-3/TRBV12-4	NA	TRBJ1-5	TGTGCCAGCAGTTCACAGGGCGGGCAGCCCCAGCATTTT	CASSSQGGQPQHF
NA	TRBV7-9	NA	TRBJ2-2	TGTGCCAGCAGCTCGGGACTCCGGAACACCGGGGAGCTGTTTTTT	CASSSGLRNTGELFF
NA	TRBV27	TRBD1	TRBJ2-1	TGTGCCAGCAGTATGACAGGGGGGAATGAGCAGTTCTTC	CASSMTGGNEQFF
NA	TRBV4-1	NA	TRBJ1-6	TGCGCCAGCAGCCAAGAGCAGGGATCACCCCTCCACTTT	CASSQEQGSPLHF